This entry describes one TCR beta chain. The data were taken from a study of blood T cell repertoires in COVID-19. CDR3 length: 15 amino acids. Germline loops: CDR1 SGHNT, CDR2 YENEEA. V shed 5 bases, J shed 2 bases, and the junction held 8 bases outside the gene matches. Per the authors' pipeline: Reference gene primer amplification in the assay estimated nucleated cell counts. Assay used: immunoSEQ multiplex PCR; TCRdb lists only in-frame clones, some missing. Clone size and the V and J calls come from that table; the DNA yielded D and trimming. The data show roughly 250,000 clones, with around 87% seen just once and over 2% held by the top ten.

V usage is TRBV11-3 and J usage is TRBJ1-2; 7 bases are a match to TRBD1. The receptor was isolated from a woman younger than 30 who had recovered from COVID-19. Sequencing was done on a sample of PBMCs or T cells enriched from blood (not recorded which). The CDR3 region is CASSLHRGGNYGYTF. Here the CDR3 DNA reads TGTGCCAGCAGCCTTCACAGGGGTGGAAACTATGGCTACACCTTC.